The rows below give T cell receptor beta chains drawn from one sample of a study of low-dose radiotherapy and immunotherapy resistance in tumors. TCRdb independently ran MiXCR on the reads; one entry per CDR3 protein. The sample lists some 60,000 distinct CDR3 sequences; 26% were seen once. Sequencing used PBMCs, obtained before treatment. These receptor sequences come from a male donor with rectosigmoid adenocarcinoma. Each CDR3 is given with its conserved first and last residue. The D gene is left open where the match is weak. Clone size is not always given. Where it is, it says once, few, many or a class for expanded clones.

CDR3nt: TGTGCCAGCACCTACAGGGGTGAAGCTTTCTTT
CDR3aa: CASTYRGEAFF
v_gene: TRBV12-3/TRBV12-4
d_gene: TRBD1
j_gene: TRBJ1-1
abundance: many

CDR3nt: TGCAGTGCTAGGGGCAATGAAGCTTTCTTT
CDR3aa: CSARGNEAFF
v_gene: TRBV20-1
d_gene: NA
j_gene: TRBJ1-1
abundance: NA

CDR3nt: TGCGCCAGCAGCTTGTTGGGACAGGGCTTGCGGGAGACCCAGTACTTC
CDR3aa: CASSLLGQGLRETQYF
v_gene: TRBV5-1
d_gene: TRBD1
j_gene: TRBJ2-5
abundance: many

CDR3nt: TGTGCCAGCAGCCAGACAGGGGCAGATACGCAGTATTTT
CDR3aa: CASSQTGADTQYF
v_gene: TRBV28
d_gene: TRBD1
j_gene: TRBJ2-3
abundance: once

CDR3nt: TGTGCCAGCAGCGCACGTCTAGCGGGGGGGTACAATGAGCAGTTCTTC
CDR3aa: CASSARLAGGYNEQFF
v_gene: TRBV9
d_gene: TRBD2
j_gene: TRBJ2-1
abundance: few

CDR3nt: TGTGCCAGCAGCTTAAGGGACGGTAGCAATCAGCCCCAGCATTTT
CDR3aa: CASSLRDGSNQPQHF
v_gene: TRBV7-8
d_gene: NA
j_gene: TRBJ1-5
abundance: many

CDR3nt: TGTGCCAGCAGTTTATCCCAACCGGGACTAGCGGGAGGCCGGAATGAGCAGTTCTTC
CDR3aa: CASSLSQPGLAGGRNEQFF
v_gene: TRBV28
d_gene: TRBD2
j_gene: TRBJ2-1
abundance: NA

CDR3nt: TGTGCCAGCAGCTTAGTTTTCAGCGTGGAAAACACCATATATTTT
CDR3aa: CASSLVFSVENTIYF
v_gene: TRBV13
d_gene: NA
j_gene: TRBJ1-3
abundance: many

CDR3nt: TGCAGCTTCGTAGAAGACGACGAGCAGTACTTC
CDR3aa: CSFVEDDEQYF
v_gene: TRBV29-1
d_gene: NA
j_gene: TRBJ2-7
abundance: many

CDR3nt: TGTGCCAGTAGCCAAACCTTCTTACAGGGGTACGACGAGCAGTACTTC
CDR3aa: CASSQTFLQGYDEQYF
v_gene: TRBV19
d_gene: TRBD1
j_gene: TRBJ2-7
abundance: few

CDR3nt: TGTGCCACCAGTGACTCCGGGACAGGGGGCGTCGAGCAGTACTTC
CDR3aa: CATSDSGTGGVEQYF
v_gene: TRBV24-1
d_gene: TRBD1
j_gene: TRBJ2-7
abundance: many

CDR3nt: TGTGCCAGCAGCGTAGAATCTAGGAGGAGAGGAGAGCAGTACTTC
CDR3aa: CASSVESRRRGEQYF
v_gene: TRBV9
d_gene: NA
j_gene: TRBJ2-7
abundance: many

CDR3nt: TGCAGCGCCTGGACAGGGGACTATGGCTACACCTTC
CDR3aa: CSAWTGDYGYTF
v_gene: TRBV29-1
d_gene: TRBD1
j_gene: TRBJ1-2
abundance: once

CDR3nt: TGTGCCAGCAGCGTTCTGTCCTCTAGCGGGAGTAGGGCAGATACGCAGTATTTT
CDR3aa: CASSVLSSSGSRADTQYF
v_gene: TRBV9
d_gene: TRBD2
j_gene: TRBJ2-3
abundance: many

CDR3nt: TGTGCCAGTAGTATAGCAGGGACGAACACTGAAGCTTTCTTT
CDR3aa: CASSIAGTNTEAFF
v_gene: TRBV19
d_gene: NA
j_gene: TRBJ1-1
abundance: many

CDR3nt: TGCAGCGTTTCCGTTGACAGGGGACAAGAGACCCAGTACTTC
CDR3aa: CSVSVDRGQETQYF
v_gene: TRBV29-1
d_gene: TRBD1
j_gene: TRBJ2-5
abundance: many

CDR3nt: TGTGCCAGCAGTTTGGTGGGTGGAGCGAGCACAGATACGCAGTATTTT
CDR3aa: CASSLVGGASTDTQYF
v_gene: TRBV28
d_gene: NA
j_gene: TRBJ2-3
abundance: NA

CDR3nt: TGCGCCAGCAGCCAAGCGTCTAGGCAAAAGGGAAACACCATATATTTT
CDR3aa: CASSQASRQKGNTIYF
v_gene: TRBV4-1
d_gene: NA
j_gene: TRBJ1-3
abundance: many

CDR3nt: TGCGCCAGCAGCGGAGGCGGGGGCGACTACAATGAGCAGTTCTTC
CDR3aa: CASSGGGGDYNEQFF
v_gene: TRBV5-1
d_gene: NA
j_gene: TRBJ2-1
abundance: many

CDR3nt: TGTGCCAGCAGCTCCCCGCGCAACACTGAAGCTTTCTTT
CDR3aa: CASSSPRNTEAFF
v_gene: TRBV7-6
d_gene: NA
j_gene: TRBJ1-1
abundance: NA

CDR3nt: TGTGCCAGTAGTCCGCCGGGACAGATATACAATGAGCAGTTCTTC
CDR3aa: CASSPPGQIYNEQFF
v_gene: TRBV19
d_gene: TRBD1
j_gene: TRBJ2-1
abundance: NA

CDR3nt: TGTGCCAGCAGCCAAGTTGGCAGGGATGATTCACCCCTCCACTTT
CDR3aa: CASSQVGRDDSPLHF
v_gene: TRBV4-2
d_gene: NA
j_gene: TRBJ1-6
abundance: many

CDR3nt: TGTGCCAGCAGTTACCGGGGCCCCTACAATGAGCAGTTCTTC
CDR3aa: CASSYRGPYNEQFF
v_gene: TRBV28
d_gene: NA
j_gene: TRBJ2-1
abundance: many